This T cell receptor beta chain was captured in a study of CD8+CD57+ T cells in acquired aplastic anemia. Study-level information: DNA from sorted CD4+ and CD8+ cells averaged roughly 3.2 ug.

The CDR3 extends over 16 residues, inclusive of both ends. Germline V gene lookup returns CDR1 LNHDA and CDR2 SQIVND (reference sequence). This clonotype was observed many times. Its antigen remains unidentified. The CDR3 ends on some other residue instead of the conserved phenylalanine or tryptophan, so this is likely a read error. The DNA is left out, because the CDR3 cannot be placed on it with certainty; the CDR3 is given as TCRdb lists it. Flow cytometry had shown expanded CD8+CD57+ cells in the patients chosen for sequencing. Every one of the patients had aplastic anemia (severe, acquired). Genomic DNA served as template for TCR beta VDJ and CDR3 profiling. MiXCR was run by TCRdb on the reads, yielding one entry per CDR3 protein. This table holds roughly 250,000 distinct CDR3 sequences, approximately 82% found once. General observations from the study: Between the patient and control groups, CD8+ Simpson's diversity did not differ significantly. Patients had twenty-nine CD8+ CDR3 sequences in common with controls (the shared set).

This TCR came from a human donor with aplastic anemia. The sequencing input was sorted CD4+, CD8+, or CD8+CD57+ T cells (not recorded which) from PBMCs. This rearrangement joins TRBV19 to TRBJ2-1; no DNA check was done on the table's D call, TRBD2. The CDR3 protein is CASSIASGAYNEQFFV.